These 24 T cell receptor beta chains were all obtained from the same sample, sequenced in a study of T cells in Graves' hyperthyroidism and ophthalmopathy. Template material for amplifying TCR beta CDR3 regions consisted of RNA transcripts. The HTBI primer set served for first-round RT-PCR of the TCR CDR3. TCRdb reanalysed the multiplex PCR reads using MiXCR and keeps one entry per CDR3 protein. The data show 660,000 or so distinct CDR3 sequences, approximately 42% seen once. Sequenced sample: peripheral blood or thyroid tissue (not recorded which). These receptors all come from an adult man with Graves' disease, either hyperthyroidism or ophthalmopathy (not recorded which).

This rearrangement joins TRBV7-9 to TRBJ2-7; D gene ambiguous. V was clipped by 5 bases and J by 4 bases, with 15 bases between them. Per the germline V gene, CDR1 is SEHNR and CDR2 is FQNEAQ (reference sequence). This CDR3 is built from 14 residues. CDR3 DNA: TGTGCCAGCAGCGTTGTGGCTAGTGGTTACGAGCAGTACTTC. This sequence encodes CASSVVASGYEQYF.

The J gene is TRBJ2-5, the V gene TRBV7-3, with TRBD2 identical over 8 bases. V lost 5 bases to trimming and J lost 1 base; unmatched junction nucleotides: 3. The V gene's germline CDR1 is SGHTA and CDR2 FQGTGA. The CDR3 sequence is 14 residues long. In DNA, the CDR3 is TGTGCCAGCAGCCGTAGCGGGGTCCAAGAGACCCAGTACTTC. It encodes CASSRSGVQETQYF.

As concerns this clonotype: A much bigger clone sits one base away, suggesting this may be a read error. This chain links TRBV6-1 with TRBJ2-7; D gene unclear. V shed 4 bases and J shed 3 bases, with 13 bases lying between them. From germline, CDR1 is MNHNS and CDR2 SASEGT. This CDR3 comprises 14 residues. In DNA, the CDR3 is TGTGCCAGCAGTGTATCAGGCGACGGCTACGAGCAGTACTTC. Its translation is CASSVSGDGYEQYF.

This clonotype has just a few counts. The V and J genes are TRBV19 and TRBJ2-7; 7 bases fit TRBD1. Per germline, CDR1 LNHDA and CDR2 SQIVND (reference sequence). The CDR3 runs to 15 residues. With 1 base clipped from V and 2 bases from J, the junction kept 5 bases outside the gene matches. CDR3 sequence reads: CASSIAQGQTYEQYF. CDR3 DNA sequence: TGTGCCAGTAGTATAGCCCAGGGACAGACCTACGAGCAGTACTTC.

This chain joins TRBV20-1 and TRBJ2-5; 16 bases agree with TRBD2. The V segment lost 1 base and the J segment 1 base; nucleotides outside the gene matches: 6. Germline CDR1 and CDR2: DFQATT and SNEGSKA (reference sequence). The CDR3 sequence is 18 residues long. CDR3 coding DNA: TGCAGTGCTAGAGCCCCGGGACTAGCGGGAGGGCCCCAAGAGACCCAGTACTTC. Protein: CSARAPGLAGGPQETQYF.

This clonotype has at least ten counts. This rearrangement joins TRBV24-1 to TRBJ1-6; D is undetermined. The CDR3 covers 14 residues. CDR1 KGHDR and CDR2 SFDVKD come from the germline V gene. V gave up 5 bases and J gave up 5 bases, with 9 bases separating them. CDR3 loop: CATSVGRDNSPLHF. The CDR3 DNA sequence: TGTGCCACCAGTGTCGGCAGAGATAATTCACCCCTCCACTTT.

V gene TRBV20-1 combines with J gene TRBJ2-7; D unresolved. The CDR3 is 14 amino acids. V was trimmed by 0 bases and J by 8 bases, leaving 17 bases between them. Germline values: CDR1 DFQATT, CDR2 SNEGSKA (reference sequence). The chain's CDR3 is CSARDHPGRDQQYF. In DNA form, the CDR3 reads TGCAGTGCTAGAGATCATCCAGGCAGAGATCAGCAGTACTTC.

The genes are TRBV9 and TRBJ1-6; D gene unclear. Germline V CDR1 and CDR2: SGDLS, YYNGEE. V was pared by 3 bases and J by 10 bases, with 17 bases between. The CDR3 is 15 residues long. The CDR3 DNA is TGTGCCAGCAGCGACCCCCGGGAGGGTTGGTCACCCCTCCACTTT. Its translation is CASSDPREGWSPLHF.

This clonotype was seen many times. The chain carries TRBV7-8 and TRBJ1-2, with D perhaps TRBD1 (6 bases). The CDR3 spans 15 residues. Per the germline V gene, CDR1 is SGHVS and CDR2 is FQNEAQ. V lost 5 bases and J lost 8, with 21 bases in between. The CDR3 loop is CASSPRTASLRGYTF. The CDR3, as DNA: TGTGCCAGCAGCCCACGGACAGCCTCCCTTCGCGGCTACACCTTC.

This clonotype was recorded a few times. The V gene is TRBV2, the J gene TRBJ2-2; no definite D call. Germline V gene data show CDR1 as SNHLY and CDR2 as FYNNEI. This CDR3 region has 14 residues. The V and J ends lost 4 bases and 0 bases respectively, with 6 bases between them. As DNA, the CDR3 is TGTGCCAGCAGTGCTCGGACGAACACCGGGGAGCTGTTTTTT. The encoded protein is CASSARTNTGELFF.

This rearrangement joins TRBV2 to TRBJ1-4, with a possible D match to TRBD1 (5 bases). CDR3 length: 13 residues. Germline loops: CDR1 SNHLY, CDR2 FYNNEI. This CDR3 reads CDSTGGGNEKLFF. The CDR3 coding sequence is TGTGACTCTACCGGGGGGGGGAATGAAAAACTGTTTTTT.

At least ten counts were recorded for this clonotype. The chain carries TRBV20-1 and TRBJ1-2, with TRBD1 as a possible D gene (5 bases). The germline V gene encodes CDR1 DFQATT and CDR2 SNEGSKA (reference sequence). This CDR3 region has 14 residues. With 0 bases removed from V and 3 bases from J, the gap between germline ends came to 11 bases. Here the CDR3 reads CSARDQDIYYGYTF. CDR3 bases: TGCAGTGCTAGAGATCAGGACATCTACTATGGCTACACCTTC.

There are many counts of this clonotype. The chain carries TRBV7-9 and TRBJ1-1; D is undetermined. Germline assignment: CDR1 SEHNR and CDR2 FQNEAQ (reference sequence). CDR3 length equals 15 residues. V gave up 1 base and J gave up 5 bases, with 14 bases separating them. The CDR3 is CASSLGGSKVTEAFF. CDR3 sequence (DNA): TGTGCCAGCAGCTTAGGTGGGAGTAAGGTGACTGAAGCTTTCTTT. The full variable domain, completed using reference TRBV7-9 and TRBJ1-1, is DTGVSQNPRHKITKRGQNVTFRCDPISEHNRLYWYRQTLGQGPEFLTYFQNEAQLEKSRLLSDRFSAERPKGSFSTLEIQRTEQGDSAMYLCASSLGGSKVTEAFFGQGTRLTVV.

In the case of this clonotype: At one of its ends the junction is not consistent with the germline gene, which may arise from a read error. V usage is TRBV25-1 and J usage is TRBJ1-1; D uncertain. Per germline, CDR1 MGHDK and CDR2 SYGVNS. The CDR3 is 15 residues long. The CDR3 nucleotides read TGCGCCAGCAGTGAAGGGTGGATACTGAACACTGAAGCTTTCTTT. Amino acids: CASSEGWILNTEAFF.

The chain recombines TRBV2 with TRBJ2-7, with D perhaps matching TRBD1 (5 bases). The CDR3 runs to 14 residues. Between the trimmed V and J ends, which lost 5 bases and 0 bases, there was a span of 11 bases. From germline, CDR1 is SNHLY and CDR2 FYNNEI. The CDR3 coding sequence is TGTGCCAGCAGTTACCCGACAGCCTCCTACGAGCAGTACTTC. Protein sequence: CASSYPTASYEQYF.

V and J are TRBV12-3 or TRBV12-4 and TRBJ1-5; no reliable D call. The V gene lost 2 bases and the J gene lost 8 bases, with 10 bases spanning the gap. CDR3 length: 13 residues. The CDR3 protein is CASSLRASEPQHF. In DNA, the CDR3 is TGTGCCAGCAGTTTACGGGCCTCGGAGCCCCAGCATTTT.

Concerning this clonotype itself: Since a much larger clone is just one base distant, this may be a read error. The CDR3 protein is CASSEQAAVNAEAFF. CDR3 nucleotides: TGTGCCAGCAGTGAACAGGCGGCGGTGAACGCTGAAGCTTTCTTT. The chain recombines TRBV2 with TRBJ1-1; D is ambiguous. The CDR3 spans 15 residues. CDR1 is SNHLY, CDR2 FYNNEI, per germline.

This chain links TRBV7-9 with TRBJ1-6; D might be TRBD1 (5 bases). CDR1 SEHNR and CDR2 FQNEAQ come from the germline V gene (reference sequence). Deletions cut 8 bases from V and 10 bases from J, with 18 bases between. The CDR3 has 14 amino acids. CDR3 sequence reads: CASSPGRVQSPLHF. The DNA of the CDR3 is TGTGCCAGCTCACCAGGGAGGGTACAGTCACCCCTCCACTTT.

The V call is TRBV15, the J call TRBJ2-2, with D perhaps TRBD1 (5 bases). The CDR3 is 17 residues long. Germline V gene sequence: CDR1 LNHNV, CDR2 YYDKDF (reference sequence). The V gene lost 3 bases and the J gene lost 3 bases, with 17 bases spanning the gap. The CDR3 region is CATSRALGATYTGELFF. CDR3 nucleotides: TGTGCCACCAGCAGGGCCCTAGGGGCGACGTACACCGGGGAGCTGTTTTTT.

This clonotype has ten or more counts. The V and J genes are TRBV10-2 and TRBJ1-3; 7 bases agree with TRBD1. There are 15 residues in the CDR3. Germline trimming cut 4 bases from V and 0 bases from J; bases unmatched to any gene: 3. Germline CDR1 and CDR2: WSHSY and SAAADI. CDR3 sequence: CASSGTGYSGNTIYF. As DNA, the CDR3 is TGCGCCAGCAGTGGGACAGGCTACTCTGGAAACACCATATATTTT.

This clonotype has at least ten counts. The rearrangement joins TRBV29-1 to TRBJ2-2; D remains unclear. Trimming pared 3 bases from V and 6 bases from J, leaving 8 bases between. The germline gives CDR1 SQVTM, CDR2 ANQGSEA. The CDR3 has 12 residues. The CDR3 region has the DNA TGCAGCGTTGATTCGGTGGCCGGGGAGCTGTTTTTT. Encoded protein: CSVDSVAGELFF.

The rearrangement joins TRBV7-9 to TRBJ1-1, with D maybe TRBD1 (6 bases). CDR3 length: 14 amino acids. V gave up 5 bases and J gave up 7 bases, with 17 bases separating them. In germline, CDR1 is SEHNR, CDR2 FQNEAQ (reference sequence). CDR3 nucleotide sequence: TGTGCCAGCAGCGTGGAGGGGGATGCTTTTGAAGCTTTCTTT. Protein product: CASSVEGDAFEAFF.

Many counts were recorded for this clonotype. The V and J genes are TRBV24-1 and TRBJ1-2; D not resolved. Germline V CDR1 and CDR2: KGHDR, SFDVKD. The ends were cut back, 4 bases at V and 13 bases at J, with 15 bases in the middle. CDR3 length equals 12 residues. CDR3 coding DNA: TGTGCCACCAGTGAGCCCTATGGCTACACCACCTTC. Amino acid sequence: CATSEPYGYTTF.

This clonotype was counted a single time. The V and J genes are TRBV7-8 and TRBJ2-5; 8 nucleotides align to TRBD2. CDR1 and CDR2 from the germline V gene are SGHVS and FQNEAQ. The CDR3 totals 15 residues. V shed 5 bases, J shed 5 bases, and the junction held 10 bases outside the gene matches. The CDR3 protein is CASSDRTSSIETQYF. The CDR3 DNA sequence: TGTGCCAGCAGCGACAGGACTAGCAGCATTGAGACCCAGTACTTC.